This T cell receptor (beta chain) comes out of a study of blood T cell repertoires in COVID-19. On the study more broadly: COVID-19 samples from acute and convalescent phases originated in the United States, Italy and Spain. The cDNA or gDNA used as material had been derived from T cells, B-cell-depleted T cells, or PBMCs.

Germline loops: CDR1 KGHDR, CDR2 SFDVKD. V lost 3 bases to trimming and J lost 3 bases; unmatched junction nucleotides: 3. The CDR3 consists of 14 residues. Sequencing was performed with immunoSEQ multiplex PCR; in TCRdb, only in-frame clones are kept and a portion is missing. The sample has roughly 70,000 clones, over 70% seen once. This chain joins TRBV24-1 and TRBJ2-7; 8 nucleotides match TRBD1. Material for sequencing was peripheral blood. The origin of this receptor is a man in his forties or fifties with active COVID-19. The CDR3 reads CATSDGTGYYEQYF. In DNA, the CDR3 is TGTGCCACCAGTGATGGGACAGGTTACTACGAGCAGTACTTC.